This T cell receptor beta chain comes out of a study of cytomegalovirus exposure and HLA in healthy donors. The study ran its PCR with 60 Vbeta and 13 Jbeta primers. Profiled with immunoSEQ multiplex PCR; TCRdb holds only in-frame clones, not every one. The repertoire consists of about 160,000 clones, with approximately 82% occurring once and the leading ten covering 8.5%. The CDR3 length is 15 residues. Germline V gene lookup returns CDR1 SGHTS and CDR2 YDEGEE. V shed 6 bases and J shed 2 bases, with 17 bases lying between them. This receptor was obtained from a male donor in good health and CMV-seropositive. Sequenced material: PBMCs. This chain joins TRBV5-8 and TRBJ1-2; a weak D match, TRBD1 (6 bases). The CDR3 coding sequence is TGTGCCAGCACGATAGGACAGCTTATCAACTATGGCTACACCTTC. This encodes CASTIGQLINYGYTF.